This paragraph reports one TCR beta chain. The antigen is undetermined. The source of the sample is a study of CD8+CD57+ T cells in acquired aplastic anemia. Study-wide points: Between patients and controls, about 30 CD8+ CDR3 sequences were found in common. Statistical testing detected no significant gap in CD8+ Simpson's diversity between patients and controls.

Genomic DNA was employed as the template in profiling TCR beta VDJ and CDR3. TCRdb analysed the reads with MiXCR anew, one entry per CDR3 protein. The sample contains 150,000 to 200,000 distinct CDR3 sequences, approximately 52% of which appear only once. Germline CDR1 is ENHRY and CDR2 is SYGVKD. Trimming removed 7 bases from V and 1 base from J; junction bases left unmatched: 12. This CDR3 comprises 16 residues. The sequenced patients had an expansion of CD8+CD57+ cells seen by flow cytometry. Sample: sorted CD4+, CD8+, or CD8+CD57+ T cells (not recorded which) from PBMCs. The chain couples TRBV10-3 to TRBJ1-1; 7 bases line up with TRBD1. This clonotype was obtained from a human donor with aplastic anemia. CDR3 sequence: CAITSKGTGANTEAFF. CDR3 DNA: TGTGCCATCACCTCAAAGGGCACAGGGGCGAACACTGAAGCTTTCTTT.